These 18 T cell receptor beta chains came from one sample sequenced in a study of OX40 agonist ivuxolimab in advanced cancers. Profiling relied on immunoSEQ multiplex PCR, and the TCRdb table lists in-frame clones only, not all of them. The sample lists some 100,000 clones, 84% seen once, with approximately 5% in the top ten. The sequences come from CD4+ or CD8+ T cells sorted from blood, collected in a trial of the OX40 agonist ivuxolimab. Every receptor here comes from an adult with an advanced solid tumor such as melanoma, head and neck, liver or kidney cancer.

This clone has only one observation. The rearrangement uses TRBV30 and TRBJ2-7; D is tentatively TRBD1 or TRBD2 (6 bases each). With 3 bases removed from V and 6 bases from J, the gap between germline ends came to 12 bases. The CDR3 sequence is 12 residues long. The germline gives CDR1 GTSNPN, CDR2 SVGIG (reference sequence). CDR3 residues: CAWRMGGLEQYF. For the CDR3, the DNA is TGTGCCTGGAGGATGGGGGGCCTCGAGCAGTACTTC. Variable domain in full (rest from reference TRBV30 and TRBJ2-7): SQTIHQWPATLVQPVGSPLSLECTVEGTSNPNLYWYRQAAGRGLQLLFYSVGIGQISSEVPQNLSASRPQDRQFILSSKKLLLSDSGFYLCAWRMGGLEQYFGPGTRLTVT.

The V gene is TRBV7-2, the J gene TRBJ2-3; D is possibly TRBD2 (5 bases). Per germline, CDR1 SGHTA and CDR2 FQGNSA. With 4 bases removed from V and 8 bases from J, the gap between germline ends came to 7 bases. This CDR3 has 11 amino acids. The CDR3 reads CASSSSGTQYF. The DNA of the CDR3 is TGTGCCAGCAGCTCGAGCGGTACGCAGTATTTT.

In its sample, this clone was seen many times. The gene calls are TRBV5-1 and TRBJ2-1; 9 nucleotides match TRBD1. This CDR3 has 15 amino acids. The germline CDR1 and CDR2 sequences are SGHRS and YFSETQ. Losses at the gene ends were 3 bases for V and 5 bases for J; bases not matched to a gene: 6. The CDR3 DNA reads TGCGCCAGCAGCTCCGGGACAGGGTACCACAATGAGCAGTTCTTC. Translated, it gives CASSSGTGYHNEQFF.

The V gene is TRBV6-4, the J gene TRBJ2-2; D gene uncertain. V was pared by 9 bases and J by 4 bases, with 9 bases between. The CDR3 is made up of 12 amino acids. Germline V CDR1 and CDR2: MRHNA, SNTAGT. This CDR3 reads CASLDGTGELFF. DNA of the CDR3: TGTGCCAGTTTAGACGGCACCGGGGAGCTGTTTTTT.

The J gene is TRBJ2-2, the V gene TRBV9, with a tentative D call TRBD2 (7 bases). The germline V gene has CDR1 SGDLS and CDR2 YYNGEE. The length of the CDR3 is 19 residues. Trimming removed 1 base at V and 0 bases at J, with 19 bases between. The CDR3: CASSVSLGAGASNTGELFF. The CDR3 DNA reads TGTGCCAGCAGCGTAAGTTTGGGGGCGGGAGCCTCGAACACCGGGGAGCTGTTTTTT.

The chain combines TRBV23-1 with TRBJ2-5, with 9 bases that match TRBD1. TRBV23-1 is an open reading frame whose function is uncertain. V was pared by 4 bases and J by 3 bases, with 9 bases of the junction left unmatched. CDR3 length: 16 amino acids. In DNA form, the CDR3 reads TGCGCCAGCAGTCGTACCCGGGACAGGGTGAAAGAGACCCAGTACTTC. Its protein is CASSRTRDRVKETQYF.

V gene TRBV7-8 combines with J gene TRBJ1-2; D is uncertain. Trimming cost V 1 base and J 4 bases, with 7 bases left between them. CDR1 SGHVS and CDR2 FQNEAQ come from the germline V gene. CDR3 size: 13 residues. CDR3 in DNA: TGTGCCAGCAGCTTAGGTCATATCTATGGCTACACCTTC. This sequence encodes CASSLGHIYGYTF. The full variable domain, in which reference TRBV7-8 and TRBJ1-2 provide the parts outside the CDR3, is GAGVSQSPRYKVAKRGQDVALRCDPISGHVSLFWYQQALGQGPEFLTYFQNEAQLDKSGLPSDRFFAERPEGSVSTLKIQRTQQEDSAVYLCASSLGHIYGYTFGSGTRLTVV.

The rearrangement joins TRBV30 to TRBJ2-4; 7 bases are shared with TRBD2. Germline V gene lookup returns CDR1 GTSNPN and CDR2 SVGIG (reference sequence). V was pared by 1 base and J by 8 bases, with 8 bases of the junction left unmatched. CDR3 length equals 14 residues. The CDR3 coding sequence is TGTGCCTGGAGTGCCAGCGGGGCCCCCGACATTCAGTACTTC. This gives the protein CAWSASGAPDIQYF. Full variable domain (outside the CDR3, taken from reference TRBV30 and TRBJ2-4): SQTIHQWPATLVQPVGSPLSLECTVEGTSNPNLYWYRQAAGRGLQLLFYSVGIGQISSEVPQNLSASRPQDRQFILSSKKLLLSDSGFYLCAWSASGAPDIQYFGAGTRLSVL.

The CDR3, as DNA: TGTGCCAGCAGTCCCGGGACAGGGAGCGGGGCCAACGTCCTGACTTTC. This translates into CASSPGTGSGANVLTF. The chain has TRBV6-4 and TRBJ2-6; 9 bases map to TRBD1. Germline-derived CDR1 and CDR2 are MRHNA and SNTAGT. The ends lost 5 bases at V and 4 bases at J; junction bases unmatched: 6. The CDR3 loop spans 16 amino acids.

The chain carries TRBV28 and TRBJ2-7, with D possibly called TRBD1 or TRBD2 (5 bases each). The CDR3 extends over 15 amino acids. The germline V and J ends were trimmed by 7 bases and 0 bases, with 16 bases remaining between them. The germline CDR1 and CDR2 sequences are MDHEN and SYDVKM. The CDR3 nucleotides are TGTGCCAGCATCCCCGCTGCAGGGAGCTCCTACGAGCAGTACTTC. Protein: CASIPAAGSSYEQYF.

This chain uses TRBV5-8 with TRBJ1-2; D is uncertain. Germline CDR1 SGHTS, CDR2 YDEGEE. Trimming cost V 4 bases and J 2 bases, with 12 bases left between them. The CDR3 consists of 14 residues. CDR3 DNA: TGTGCCAGCAGCCGCACAAGGGCCAACTATGGCTACACCTTC. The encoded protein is CASSRTRANYGYTF.

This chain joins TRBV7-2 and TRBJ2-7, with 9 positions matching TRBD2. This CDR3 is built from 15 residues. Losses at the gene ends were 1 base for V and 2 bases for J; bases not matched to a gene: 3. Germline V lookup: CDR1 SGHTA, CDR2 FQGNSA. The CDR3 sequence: CASSLGTSDPYEQYF. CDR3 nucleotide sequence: TGTGCCAGCAGCTTAGGGACTAGCGATCCCTACGAGCAGTACTTC.

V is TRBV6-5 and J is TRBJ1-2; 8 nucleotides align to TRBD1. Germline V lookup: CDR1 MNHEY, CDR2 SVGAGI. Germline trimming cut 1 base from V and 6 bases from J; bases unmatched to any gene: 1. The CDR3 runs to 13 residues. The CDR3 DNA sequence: TGTGCCAGCAGTTACTTGACAGGGGATGGCTACACCTTC. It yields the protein CASSYLTGDGYTF.

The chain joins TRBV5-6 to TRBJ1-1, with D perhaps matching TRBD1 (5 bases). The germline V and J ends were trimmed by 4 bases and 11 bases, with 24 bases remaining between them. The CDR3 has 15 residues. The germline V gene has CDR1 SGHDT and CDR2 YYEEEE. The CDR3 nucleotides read TGTGCCAGCAGCCCCCTTTGGGGCGTAACCCTTGAGGCTTTCTTT. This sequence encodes CASSPLWGVTLEAFF.

The CDR3 sequence is CASSKTSGNYEQYF. CDR3 in DNA: TGTGCCAGCAGTAAAACTAGCGGAAACTACGAGCAGTACTTC. The chain is built from TRBV6-6 and TRBJ2-7, with 8 bases aligning to TRBD2. The CDR3 is made up of 14 amino acids. Looked up from germline, CDR1 is MNHNY and CDR2 is SVGAGI (reference sequence). J gave up 3 bases and V 5 bases, and 6 bases lay outside the gene matches.

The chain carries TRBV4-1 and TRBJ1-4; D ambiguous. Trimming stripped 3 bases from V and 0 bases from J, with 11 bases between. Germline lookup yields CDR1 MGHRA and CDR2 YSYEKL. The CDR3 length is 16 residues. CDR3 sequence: CASSQGSAATNEKLFF. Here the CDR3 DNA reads TGCGCCAGCAGCCAGGGGTCAGCTGCAACTAATGAAAAACTGTTTTTT.

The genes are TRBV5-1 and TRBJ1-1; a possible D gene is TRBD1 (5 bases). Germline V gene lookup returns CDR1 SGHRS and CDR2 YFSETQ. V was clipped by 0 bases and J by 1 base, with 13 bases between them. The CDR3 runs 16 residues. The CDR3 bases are TGCGCCAGCAGCTTGGCAGGGCCAGGGAAGAACACTGAAGCTTTCTTT. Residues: CASSLAGPGKNTEAFF.

CDR3 bases: TGTGCCAGCAGTTCGGGGGGCGCGGACTATGGCTACACCTTC. Translated: CASSSGGADYGYTF. V gene TRBV6-6 combines with J gene TRBJ1-2, with D possibly matching TRBD1 (6 bases). Trimming stripped 4 bases from V and 3 bases from J, with 12 bases between. The germline V gene has CDR1 MNHNY and CDR2 SVGAGI (reference sequence). There are 14 residues in the CDR3.